This TCR beta chain derives from a study of blood T cell repertoires in COVID-19. Per the authors' pipeline: Reference gene primer amplification yielded estimated nucleated cell counts. Sequencing used immunoSEQ multiplex PCR; TCRdb keeps in-frame clones, though not all of them. Clone size and V and J calls were adopted from that table, with D and trimming inferred from the DNA. This sample has about 380,000 clones, with 88% found just once. Germline CDR1 reads MDHEN; CDR2 reads SYDVKM. J was trimmed by 7 bases and V by 6 bases; bases with no gene match: 5. This CDR3 has 13 amino acids. The study assigned cohorts using participant-reported clinical history.

This receptor was obtained from a woman between 18 and 29 years old who had recovered from COVID-19. Sequencing input: PBMCs or T cells enriched from blood (not recorded which). The rearrangement joins TRBV28 to TRBJ1-5; 8 bases match TRBD1. In DNA form, the CDR3 reads TGTGCCAGCAGGGACAGGGTATGGCAGCCCCAGCATTTT. Its translation is CASRDRVWQPQHF.